The clone carrying this T cell receptor beta chain was detected only a few times. The antigen remains unidentified. This entry is derived from a study of identical twins. After template switching added a universal primer site, the resulting cDNA carried unique molecular identifiers. Each CDR3 protein is one row after TCRdb ran MiXCR on the 5' RACE reads. The sample records about 810,000 distinct CDR3 sequences, roughly an eighth being singletons. Study results and limitations: Out-of-frame alpha sequences common to twins exhibited a surplus of low generation probability. Fewer insertions characterized abundant cord blood beta clonotypes, whereas memory repertoires showed none. Analyses of zero insertions could, in part, be confounded by invariant MAIT and iNKT cells.

These data also formed part of another study, on yellow fever vaccine responses in identical twins.

The sample taken for sequencing was PBMCs. This TCR came from a woman under 30 in good health.

The CDR3 bases are TGTGCCAGCAGCCAAGACCACCTTACTAGCGGGAGAAAAAATGAGCAGTTCTTC. It encodes CASSQDHLTSGRKNEQFF. The chain recombines TRBV3-1 with TRBJ2-1; 11 nucleotides agree with TRBD2. The V segment lost 0 bases and the J segment 7 bases; nucleotides outside the gene matches: 11. The length of the CDR3 is 18 residues. Looked up from germline, CDR1 is LGHDT and CDR2 is YNNKEL (reference sequence).